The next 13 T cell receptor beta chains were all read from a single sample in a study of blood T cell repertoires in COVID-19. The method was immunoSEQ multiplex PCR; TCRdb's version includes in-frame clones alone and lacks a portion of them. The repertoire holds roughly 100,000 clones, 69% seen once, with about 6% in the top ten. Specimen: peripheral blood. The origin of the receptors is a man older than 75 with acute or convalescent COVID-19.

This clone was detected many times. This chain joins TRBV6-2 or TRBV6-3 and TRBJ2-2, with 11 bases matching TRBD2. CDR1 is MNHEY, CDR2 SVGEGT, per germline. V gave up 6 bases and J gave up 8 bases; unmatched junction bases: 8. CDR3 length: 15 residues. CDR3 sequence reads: CASSLAGGPQGELFF. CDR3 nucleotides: TGTGCCAGCAGCCTAGCGGGAGGTCCCCAGGGGGAGCTGTTTTTT.

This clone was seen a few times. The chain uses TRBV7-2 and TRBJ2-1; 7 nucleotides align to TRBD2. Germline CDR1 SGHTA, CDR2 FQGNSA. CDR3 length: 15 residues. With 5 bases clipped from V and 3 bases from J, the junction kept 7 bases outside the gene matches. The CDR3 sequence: CASSTHAGDYNEQFF. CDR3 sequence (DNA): TGTGCCAGCAGCACTCACGCGGGGGACTACAATGAGCAGTTCTTC. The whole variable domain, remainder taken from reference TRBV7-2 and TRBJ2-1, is GAGVSQSPSNKVTEKGKDVELRCDPISGHTALYWYRQSLGQGLEFLIYFQGNSAPDKSGLPSDRFSAERTGGSVSTLTIQRTQQEDSAVYLCASSTHAGDYNEQFFGPGTRLTVL.

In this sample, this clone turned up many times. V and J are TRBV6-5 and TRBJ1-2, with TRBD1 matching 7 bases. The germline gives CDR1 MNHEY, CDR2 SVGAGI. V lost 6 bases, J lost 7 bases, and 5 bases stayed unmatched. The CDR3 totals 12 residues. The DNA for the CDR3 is TGTGCCAGCAGGCCAGGGGGTGGTGGCTACACCTTC. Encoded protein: CASRPGGGGYTF.

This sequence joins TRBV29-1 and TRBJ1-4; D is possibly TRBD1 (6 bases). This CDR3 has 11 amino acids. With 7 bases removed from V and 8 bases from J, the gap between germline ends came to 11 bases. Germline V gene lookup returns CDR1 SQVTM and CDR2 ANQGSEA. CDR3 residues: CSAGGPEKLFF. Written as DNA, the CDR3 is TGCAGCGCGGGGGGCCCGGAAAAACTGTTTTTT.

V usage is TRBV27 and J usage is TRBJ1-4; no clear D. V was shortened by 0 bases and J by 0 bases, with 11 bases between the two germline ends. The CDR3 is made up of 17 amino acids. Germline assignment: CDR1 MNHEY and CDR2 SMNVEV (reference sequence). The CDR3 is CASSLSYTEATNEKLFF. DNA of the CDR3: TGTGCCAGCAGTTTATCTTACACCGAAGCAACTAATGAAAAACTGTTTTTT.

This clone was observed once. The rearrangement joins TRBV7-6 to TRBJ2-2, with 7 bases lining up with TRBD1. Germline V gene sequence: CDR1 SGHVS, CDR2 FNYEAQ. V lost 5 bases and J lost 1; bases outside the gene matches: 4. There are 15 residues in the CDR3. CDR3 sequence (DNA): TGTGCCAGCAGCGACAGGGTTAGGAACACCGGGGAGCTGTTTTTT. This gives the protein CASSDRVRNTGELFF.

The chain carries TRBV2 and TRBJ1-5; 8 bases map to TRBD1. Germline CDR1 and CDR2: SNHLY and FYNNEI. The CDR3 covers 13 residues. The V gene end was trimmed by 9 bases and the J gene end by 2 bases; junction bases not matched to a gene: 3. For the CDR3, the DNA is TGTGCCAGTATGACAGGGGGCAATCAGCCCCAGCATTTT. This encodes CASMTGGNQPQHF.

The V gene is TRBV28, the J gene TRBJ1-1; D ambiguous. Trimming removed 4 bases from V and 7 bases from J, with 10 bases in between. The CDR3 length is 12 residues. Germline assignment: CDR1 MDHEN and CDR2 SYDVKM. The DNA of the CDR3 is TGTGCCAGCAGTTCGACAACGTTTGAAGCTTTCTTT. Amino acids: CASSSTTFEAFF.

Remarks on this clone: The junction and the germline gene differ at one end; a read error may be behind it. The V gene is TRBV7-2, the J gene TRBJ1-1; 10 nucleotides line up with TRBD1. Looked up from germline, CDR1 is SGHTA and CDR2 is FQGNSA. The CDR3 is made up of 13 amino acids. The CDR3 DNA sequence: TGTGCCAGCAGCTTAGACTGGGACAGGGGAGGAGAGTTT. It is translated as CASSLDWDRGGEF.

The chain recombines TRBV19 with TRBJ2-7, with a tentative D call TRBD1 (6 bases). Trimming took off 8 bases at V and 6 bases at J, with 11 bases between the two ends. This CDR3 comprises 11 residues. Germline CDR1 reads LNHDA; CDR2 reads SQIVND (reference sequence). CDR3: CASSPGVEQYF. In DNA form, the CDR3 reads TGTGCCAGTTCCCCAGGGGTCGAGCAGTACTTC.

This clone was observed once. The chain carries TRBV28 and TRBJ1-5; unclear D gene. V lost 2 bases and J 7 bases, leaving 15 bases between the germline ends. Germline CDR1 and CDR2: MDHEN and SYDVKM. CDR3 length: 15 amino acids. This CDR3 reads CASSLGGGGWQPQHF. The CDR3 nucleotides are TGTGCCAGCAGTTTAGGCGGTGGAGGGTGGCAGCCCCAGCATTTT. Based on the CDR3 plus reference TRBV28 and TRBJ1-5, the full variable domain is DVKVTQSSRYLVKRTGEKVFLECVQDMDHENMFWYRQDPGLGLRLIYFSYDVKMKEKGDIPEGYSVSREKKERFSLILESASTNQTSMYLCASSLGGGGWQPQHFGDGTRLSIL.

The CDR3 spells CASSLDRGGPYNEQFF. CDR3 DNA: TGTGCCAGCAGCTTGGATCGGGGGGGTCCCTACAATGAGCAGTTCTTC. The V gene is TRBV5-8, the J gene TRBJ2-1; 8 bases are shared with TRBD2. With V trimmed by 0 bases and J by 2 bases, 4 bases remained unmatched. Germline CDR1 SGHTS, CDR2 YDEGEE. The CDR3 is 16 residues long.

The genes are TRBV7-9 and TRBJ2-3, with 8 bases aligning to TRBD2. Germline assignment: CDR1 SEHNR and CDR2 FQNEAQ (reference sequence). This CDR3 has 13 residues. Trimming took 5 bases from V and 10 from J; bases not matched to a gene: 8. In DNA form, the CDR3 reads TGTGCCAGCAGCCATAACTCGGGAGGGGCGCAGTATTTT. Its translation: CASSHNSGGAQYF.